The clone carrying this T cell receptor (beta chain) was seen more than once but under ten times. Its target is not known. The data derive from a study of T cell repertoires in cytomegalovirus infection. Background on the study: Both a matching HLA type and CMV infection were indicated by public TCR beta signatures.

From the reads, TCRdb called clonotypes with MiXCR, one entry per CDR3 protein. The table records 150,000 to 200,000 distinct CDR3 sequences, about 30% of them present only once. Points from the study as a whole: Clonotype analysis showed dominance of the ex vivo response by HLA-C-restricted CMV-specific TCR beta clonotypes. Adding up the frequency of public TCR beta families identified people who carried CMV plus the relevant HLA.

Between the trimmed V and J ends, which lost 7 bases and 6 bases, there was a span of 14 bases. Per the germline V gene, CDR1 is LGHNT and CDR2 is FRNRAP. CDR3 length equals 13 residues. The TCR sequence derives from a human donor in good health (CMV status not recorded). Some clones in this sample may be carry-over from other donors' samples. Specimen: PBMCs. The chain couples TRBV12-5 to TRBJ2-3, with a possible D match to TRBD1 (5 bases). In DNA, the CDR3 is TGTGCTAGTGAAGGTGTCCCAGGGGATACGCAGTATTTT. Translation gives CASEGVPGDTQYF.